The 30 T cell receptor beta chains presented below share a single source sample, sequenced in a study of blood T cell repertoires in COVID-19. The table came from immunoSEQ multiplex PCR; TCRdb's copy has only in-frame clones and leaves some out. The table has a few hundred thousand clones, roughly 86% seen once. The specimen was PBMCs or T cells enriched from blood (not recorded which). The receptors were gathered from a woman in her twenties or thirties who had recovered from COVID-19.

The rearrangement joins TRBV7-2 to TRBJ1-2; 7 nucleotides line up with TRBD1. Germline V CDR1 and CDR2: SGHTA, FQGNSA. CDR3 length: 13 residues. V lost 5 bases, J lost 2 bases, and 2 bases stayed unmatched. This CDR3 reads CASSQTGNYGYTF. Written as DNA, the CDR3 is TGTGCCAGCAGCCAGACAGGGAACTATGGCTACACCTTC.

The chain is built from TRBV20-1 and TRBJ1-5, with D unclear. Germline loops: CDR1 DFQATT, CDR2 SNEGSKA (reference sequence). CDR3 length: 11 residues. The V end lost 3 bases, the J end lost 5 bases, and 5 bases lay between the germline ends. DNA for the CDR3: TGCAGTGCTAGGCCGGATCAGCCCCAGCATTTT. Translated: CSARPDQPQHF.

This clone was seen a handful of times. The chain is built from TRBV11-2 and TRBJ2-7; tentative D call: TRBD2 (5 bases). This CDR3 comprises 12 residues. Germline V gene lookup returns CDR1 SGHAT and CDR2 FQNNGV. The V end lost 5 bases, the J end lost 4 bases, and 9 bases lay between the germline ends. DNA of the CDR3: TGTGCCAGCAGCGTCTCGGGGTACGAGCAGTACTTC. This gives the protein CASSVSGYEQYF.

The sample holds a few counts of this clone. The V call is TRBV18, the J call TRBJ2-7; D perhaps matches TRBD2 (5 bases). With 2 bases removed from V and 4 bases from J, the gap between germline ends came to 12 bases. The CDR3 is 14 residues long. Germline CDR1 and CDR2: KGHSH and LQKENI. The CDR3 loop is CASSPWEKTYEQYF. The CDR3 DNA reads TGTGCCAGCTCACCATGGGAGAAGACTTACGAGCAGTACTTC.

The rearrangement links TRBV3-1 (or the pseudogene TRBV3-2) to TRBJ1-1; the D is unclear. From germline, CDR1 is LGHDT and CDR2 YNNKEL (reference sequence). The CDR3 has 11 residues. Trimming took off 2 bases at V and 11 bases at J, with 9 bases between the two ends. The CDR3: CASSQTSNAFF. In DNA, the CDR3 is TGTGCCAGCAGCCAAACGAGCAACGCTTTCTTT.

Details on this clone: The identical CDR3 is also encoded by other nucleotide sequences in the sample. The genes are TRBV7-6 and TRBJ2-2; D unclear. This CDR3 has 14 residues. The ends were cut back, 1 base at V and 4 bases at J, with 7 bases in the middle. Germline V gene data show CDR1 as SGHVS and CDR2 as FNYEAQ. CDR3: CASSLVSGTGELFF. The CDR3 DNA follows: TGTGCCAGCAGCTTAGTATCCGGCACCGGGGAGCTGTTTTTT.

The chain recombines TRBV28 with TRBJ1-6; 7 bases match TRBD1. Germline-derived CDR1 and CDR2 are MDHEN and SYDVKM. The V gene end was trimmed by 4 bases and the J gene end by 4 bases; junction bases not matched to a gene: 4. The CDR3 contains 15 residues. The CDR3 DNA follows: TGTGCCAGCAGTTCTCCGGGACAGTATAATTCACCCCTCCACTTT. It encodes CASSSPGQYNSPLHF. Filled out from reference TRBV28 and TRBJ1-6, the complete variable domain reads DVKVTQSSRYLVKRTGEKVFLECVQDMDHENMFWYRQDPGLGLRLIYFSYDVKMKEKGDIPEGYSVSREKKERFSLILESASTNQTSMYLCASSSPGQYNSPLHFGNGTRLTVT.

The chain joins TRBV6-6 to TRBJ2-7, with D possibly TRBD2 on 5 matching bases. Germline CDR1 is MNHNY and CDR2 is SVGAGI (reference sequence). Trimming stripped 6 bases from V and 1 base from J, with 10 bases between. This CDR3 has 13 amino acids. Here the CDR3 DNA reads TGTGCCAGCAGATCGGGAACATCCTACGAGCAGTACTTC. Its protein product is CASRSGTSYEQYF.

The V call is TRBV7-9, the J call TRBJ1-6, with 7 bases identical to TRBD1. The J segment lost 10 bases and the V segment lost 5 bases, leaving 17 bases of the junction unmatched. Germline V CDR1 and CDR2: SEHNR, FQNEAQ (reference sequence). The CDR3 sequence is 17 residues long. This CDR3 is CASSPGSDRVFWSPLHF. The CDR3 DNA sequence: TGTGCCAGCAGCCCGGGGTCCGACAGGGTATTTTGGTCACCCCTCCACTTT.

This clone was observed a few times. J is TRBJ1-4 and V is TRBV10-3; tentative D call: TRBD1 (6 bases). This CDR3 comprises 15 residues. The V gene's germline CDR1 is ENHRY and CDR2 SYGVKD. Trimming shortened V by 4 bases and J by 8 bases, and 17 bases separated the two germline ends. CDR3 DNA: TGTGCCATCAGTGGAGGGGGACGCCTGGGAGAAAAACTGTTTTTT. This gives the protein CAISGGGRLGEKLFF.

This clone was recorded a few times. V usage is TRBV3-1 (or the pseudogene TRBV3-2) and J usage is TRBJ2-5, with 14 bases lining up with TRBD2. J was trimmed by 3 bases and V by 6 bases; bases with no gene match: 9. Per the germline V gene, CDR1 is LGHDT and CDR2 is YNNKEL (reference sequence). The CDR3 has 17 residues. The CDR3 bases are TGTGCCAGCAGTCGCCAGGGGACTAGCGGGGGAAAAGAGACCCAGTACTTC. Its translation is CASSRQGTSGGKETQYF.

The CDR3: CASSLFPEDTQYF. CDR3 in DNA: TGTGCCAGCAGCTTATTTCCCGAGGATACGCAGTATTTT. The genes are TRBV5-5 and TRBJ2-3; D is undetermined. The CDR3 consists of 13 residues. Germline V gives CDR1 SGHKS, CDR2 YYEKEE (reference sequence). V lost 2 bases to trimming and J lost 6 bases, with 10 bases between them.

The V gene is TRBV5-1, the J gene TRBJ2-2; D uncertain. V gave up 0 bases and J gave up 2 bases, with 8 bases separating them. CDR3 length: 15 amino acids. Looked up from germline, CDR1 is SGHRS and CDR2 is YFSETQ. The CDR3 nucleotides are TGCGCCAGCAGCTTGGTAGTAGCTAACACCGGGGAGCTGTTTTTT. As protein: CASSLVVANTGELFF.

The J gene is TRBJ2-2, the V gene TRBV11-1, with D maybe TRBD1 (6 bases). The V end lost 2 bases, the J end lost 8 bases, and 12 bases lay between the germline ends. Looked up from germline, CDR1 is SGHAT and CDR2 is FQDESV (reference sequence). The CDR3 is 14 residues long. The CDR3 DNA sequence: TGTGCCAGCAGCTTATATCAGGGGCCGGGGGAGCTGTTTTTT. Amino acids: CASSLYQGPGELFF.

CDR3 loop: CASSLLTSGGDTQYF. CDR3 nucleotides: TGTGCCAGCAGCTTATTGACTAGCGGGGGTGATACGCAGTATTTT. The genes are TRBV7-3 and TRBJ2-3; 12 bases line up with TRBD2. The CDR3 is made up of 15 amino acids. J was trimmed by 6 bases and V by 2 bases; bases with no gene match: 3. Germline V CDR1 and CDR2: SGHTA, FQGTGA.

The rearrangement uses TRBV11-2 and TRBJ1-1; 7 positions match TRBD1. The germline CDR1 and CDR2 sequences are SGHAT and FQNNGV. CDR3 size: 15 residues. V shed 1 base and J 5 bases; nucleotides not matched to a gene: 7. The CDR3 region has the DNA TGTGCCAGCAGCTTAGCTCGACAGGGTCGAACTGAAGCTTTCTTT. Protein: CASSLARQGRTEAFF.

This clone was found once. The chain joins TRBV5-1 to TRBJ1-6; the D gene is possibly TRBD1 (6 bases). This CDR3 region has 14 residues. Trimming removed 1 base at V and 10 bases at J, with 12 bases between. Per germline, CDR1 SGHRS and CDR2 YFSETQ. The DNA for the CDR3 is TGCGCCAGCAGCTTGCCCATCAGGGGATCACCCCTCCACTTT. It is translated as CASSLPIRGSPLHF. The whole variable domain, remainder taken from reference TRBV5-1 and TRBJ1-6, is KAGVTQTPRYLIKTRGQQVTLSCSPISGHRSVSWYQQTPGQGLQFLFEYFSETQRNKGNFPGRFSGRQFSNSRSEMNVSTLELGDSALYLCASSLPIRGSPLHFGNGTRLTVT.

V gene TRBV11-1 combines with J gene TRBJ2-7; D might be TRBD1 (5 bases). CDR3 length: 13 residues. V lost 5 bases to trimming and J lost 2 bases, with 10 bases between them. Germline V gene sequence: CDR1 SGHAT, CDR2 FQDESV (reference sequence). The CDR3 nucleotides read TGTGCCAGCAGCACGGACACCACCTACGAGCAGTACTTC. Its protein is CASSTDTTYEQYF.

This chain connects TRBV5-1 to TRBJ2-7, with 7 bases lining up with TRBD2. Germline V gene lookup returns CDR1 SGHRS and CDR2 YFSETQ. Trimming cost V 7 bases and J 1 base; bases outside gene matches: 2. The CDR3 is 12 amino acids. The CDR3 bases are TGCGCCAGCGGGGGGGAATCCTACGAGCAGTACTTC. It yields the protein CASGGESYEQYF.

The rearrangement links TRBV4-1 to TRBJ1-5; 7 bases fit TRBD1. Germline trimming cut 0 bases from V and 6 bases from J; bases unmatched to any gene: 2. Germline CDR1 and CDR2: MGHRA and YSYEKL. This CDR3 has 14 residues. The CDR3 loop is CASSQETGPQPQHF. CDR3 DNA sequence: TGCGCCAGCAGCCAAGAGACAGGGCCTCAGCCCCAGCATTTT.

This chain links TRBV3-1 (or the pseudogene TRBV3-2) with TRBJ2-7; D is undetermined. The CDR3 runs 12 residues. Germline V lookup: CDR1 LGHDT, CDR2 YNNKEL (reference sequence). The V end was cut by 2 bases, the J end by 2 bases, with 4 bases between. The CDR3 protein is CASSQTTYEQYF. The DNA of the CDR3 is TGTGCCAGCAGCCAAACAACCTACGAGCAGTACTTC.

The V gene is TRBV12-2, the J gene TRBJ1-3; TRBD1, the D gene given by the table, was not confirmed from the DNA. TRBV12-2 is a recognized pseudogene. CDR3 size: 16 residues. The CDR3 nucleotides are TGTGCAAGTCGCTTAGAGCAGGGTACCTCTGGAAACACCATATATTTT. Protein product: CASRLEQGTSGNTIYF.

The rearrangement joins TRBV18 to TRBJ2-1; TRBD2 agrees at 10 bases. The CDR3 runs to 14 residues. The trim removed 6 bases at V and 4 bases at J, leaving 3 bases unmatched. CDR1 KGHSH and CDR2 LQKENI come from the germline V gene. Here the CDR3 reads CASSPSGRYNEQFF. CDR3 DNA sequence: TGTGCCAGCTCGCCTAGCGGGAGATACAATGAGCAGTTCTTC.

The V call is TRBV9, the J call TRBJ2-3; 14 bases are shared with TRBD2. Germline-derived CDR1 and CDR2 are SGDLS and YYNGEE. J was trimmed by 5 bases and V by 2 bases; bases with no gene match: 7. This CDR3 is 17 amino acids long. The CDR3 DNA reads TGTGCCAGCAGCGTCAGACTAGCGGGGGGGCCCGAAGATACGCAGTATTTT. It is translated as CASSVRLAGGPEDTQYF.

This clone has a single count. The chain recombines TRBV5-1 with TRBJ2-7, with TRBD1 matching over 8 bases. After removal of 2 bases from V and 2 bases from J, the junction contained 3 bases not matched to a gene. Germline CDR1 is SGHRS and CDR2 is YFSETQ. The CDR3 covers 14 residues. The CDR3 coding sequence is TGCGCCAGCAGCTTAGACAGGGGAGCCTACGAGCAGTACTTC. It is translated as CASSLDRGAYEQYF.

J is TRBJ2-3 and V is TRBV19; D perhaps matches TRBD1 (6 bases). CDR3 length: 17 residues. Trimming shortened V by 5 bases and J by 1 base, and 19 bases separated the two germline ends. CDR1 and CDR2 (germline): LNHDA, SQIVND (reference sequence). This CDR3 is CASSQSRTGFGTDTQYF. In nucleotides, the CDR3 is TGTGCCAGTAGTCAATCCCGTACAGGGTTCGGCACAGATACGCAGTATTTT.

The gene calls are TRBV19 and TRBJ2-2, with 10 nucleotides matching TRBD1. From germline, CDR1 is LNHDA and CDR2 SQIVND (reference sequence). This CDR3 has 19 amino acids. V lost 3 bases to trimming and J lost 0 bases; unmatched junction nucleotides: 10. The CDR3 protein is CASSIDGTGVYANTGELFF. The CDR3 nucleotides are TGTGCCAGTAGTATTGACGGGACAGGGGTCTACGCGAACACCGGGGAGCTGTTTTTT.

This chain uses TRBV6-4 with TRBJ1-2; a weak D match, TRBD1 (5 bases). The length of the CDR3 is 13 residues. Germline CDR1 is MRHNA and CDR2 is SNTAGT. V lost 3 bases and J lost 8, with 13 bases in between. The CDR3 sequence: CASSETGLGGYTF. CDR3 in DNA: TGTGCCAGCAGTGAAACAGGCTTGGGAGGCTACACCTTC.

CDR3 coding DNA: TGTGCCAGCAGCACGTTGGGACTAGCGGGACGTAACTACAATGAGCAGTTCTTC. Its protein product is CASSTLGLAGRNYNEQFF. This chain joins TRBV7-9 and TRBJ2-1; 13 nucleotides line up with TRBD2. CDR3 size: 18 residues. V lost 5 bases, J lost 3 bases, and 10 bases stayed unmatched. Germline values: CDR1 SEHNR, CDR2 FQNEAQ (reference sequence).

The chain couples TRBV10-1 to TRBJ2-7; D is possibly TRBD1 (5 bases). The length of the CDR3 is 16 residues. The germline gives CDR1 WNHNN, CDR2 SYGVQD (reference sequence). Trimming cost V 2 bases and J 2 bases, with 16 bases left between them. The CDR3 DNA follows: TGCGCCAGCAGTGAGGGGCGCAGGGTCTATCCCTACGAGCAGTACTTC. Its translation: CASSEGRRVYPYEQYF.